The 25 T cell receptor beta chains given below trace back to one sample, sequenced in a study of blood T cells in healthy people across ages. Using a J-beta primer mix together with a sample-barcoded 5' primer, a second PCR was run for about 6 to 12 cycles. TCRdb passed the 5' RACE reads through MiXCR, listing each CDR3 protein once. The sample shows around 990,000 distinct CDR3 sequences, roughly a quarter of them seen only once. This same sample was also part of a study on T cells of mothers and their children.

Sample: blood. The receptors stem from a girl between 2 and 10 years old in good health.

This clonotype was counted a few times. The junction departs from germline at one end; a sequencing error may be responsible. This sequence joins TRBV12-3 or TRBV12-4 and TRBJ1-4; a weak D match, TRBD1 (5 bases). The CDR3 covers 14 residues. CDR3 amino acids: CASGLEGQGEKLFF. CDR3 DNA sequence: TGTGCCAGCGGTTTAGAGGGCCAGGGTGAAAAACTGTTTTTT.

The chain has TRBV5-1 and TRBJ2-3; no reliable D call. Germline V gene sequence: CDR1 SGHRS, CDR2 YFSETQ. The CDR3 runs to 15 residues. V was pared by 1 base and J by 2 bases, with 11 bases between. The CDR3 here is CASSLFAGNTDTQYF. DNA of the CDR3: TGCGCCAGCAGCTTGTTCGCCGGAAACACAGATACGCAGTATTTT.

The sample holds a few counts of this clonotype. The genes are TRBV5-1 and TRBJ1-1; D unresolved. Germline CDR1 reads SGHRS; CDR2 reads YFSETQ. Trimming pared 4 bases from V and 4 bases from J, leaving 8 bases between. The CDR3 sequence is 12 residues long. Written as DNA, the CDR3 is TGCGCCAGCAGCGAGGGTCCCACTGAAGCTTTCTTT. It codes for CASSEGPTEAFF. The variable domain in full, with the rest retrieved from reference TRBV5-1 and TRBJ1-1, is KAGVTQTPRYLIKTRGQQVTLSCSPISGHRSVSWYQQTPGQGLQFLFEYFSETQRNKGNFPGRFSGRQFSNSRSEMNVSTLELGDSALYLCASSEGPTEAFFGQGTRLTVV.

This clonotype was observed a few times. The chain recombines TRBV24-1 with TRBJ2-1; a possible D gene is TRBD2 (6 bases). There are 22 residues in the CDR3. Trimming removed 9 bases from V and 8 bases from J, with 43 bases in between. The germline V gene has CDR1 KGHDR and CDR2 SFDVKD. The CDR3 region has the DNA TGTGCCACCCCTCCTCCAGTGGGAGGAGGGGAGGCCTACTTTTTTTTCGGCCATGAGCAGTTCTTC. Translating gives CATPPPVGGGEAYFFFGHEQFF.

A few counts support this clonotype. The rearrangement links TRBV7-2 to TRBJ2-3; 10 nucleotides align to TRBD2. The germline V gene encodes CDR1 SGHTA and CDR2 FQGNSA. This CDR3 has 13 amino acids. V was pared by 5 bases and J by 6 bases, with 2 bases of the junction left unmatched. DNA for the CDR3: TGTGCCAGCAGCCAACTAGCGGGGGATACGCAGTATTTT. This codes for CASSQLAGDTQYF.

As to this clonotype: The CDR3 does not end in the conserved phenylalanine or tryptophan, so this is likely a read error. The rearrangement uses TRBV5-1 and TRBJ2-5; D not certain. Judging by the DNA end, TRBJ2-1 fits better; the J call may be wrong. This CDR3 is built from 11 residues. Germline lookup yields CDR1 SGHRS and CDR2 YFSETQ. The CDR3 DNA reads TGCGCCAGCAGCTCCAGTTTGGTGCAGTTCTTG. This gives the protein CASSSSLVQFL.

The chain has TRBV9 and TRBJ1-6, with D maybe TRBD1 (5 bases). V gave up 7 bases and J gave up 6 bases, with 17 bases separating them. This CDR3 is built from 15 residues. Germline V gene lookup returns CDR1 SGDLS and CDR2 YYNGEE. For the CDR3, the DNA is TGTGCCAGCGGGGCCGGCTGGGACCGTAATTCACCCCTCCACTTT. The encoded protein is CASGAGWDRNSPLHF.

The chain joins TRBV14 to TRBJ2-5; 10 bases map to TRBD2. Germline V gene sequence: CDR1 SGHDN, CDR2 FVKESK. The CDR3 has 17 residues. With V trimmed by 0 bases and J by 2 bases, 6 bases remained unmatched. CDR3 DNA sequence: TGTGCCAGCAGCCAAGACGACCCAGCGGGGGGGCAAGAGACCCAGTACTTC. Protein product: CASSQDDPAGGQETQYF.

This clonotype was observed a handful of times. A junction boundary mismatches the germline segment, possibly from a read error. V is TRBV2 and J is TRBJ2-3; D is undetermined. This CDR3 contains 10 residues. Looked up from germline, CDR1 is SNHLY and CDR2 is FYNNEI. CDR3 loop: CASSERTPFF. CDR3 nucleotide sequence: TGTGCCAGCAGTGAGAGGACCCCCTTTTTT.

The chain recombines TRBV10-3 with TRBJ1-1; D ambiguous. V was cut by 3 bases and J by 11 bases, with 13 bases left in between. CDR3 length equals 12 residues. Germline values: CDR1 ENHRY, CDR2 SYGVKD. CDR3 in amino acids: CAISDGQSPAFF. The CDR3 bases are TGTGCCATCAGTGATGGGCAGTCTCCGGCTTTCTTT.

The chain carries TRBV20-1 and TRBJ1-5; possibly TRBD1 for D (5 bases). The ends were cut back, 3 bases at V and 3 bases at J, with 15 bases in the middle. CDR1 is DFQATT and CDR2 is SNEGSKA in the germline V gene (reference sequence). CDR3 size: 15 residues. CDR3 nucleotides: TGCAGTGCTAGGTTCTTCGGGGACCCCAATCAGCCCCAGCATTTT. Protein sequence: CSARFFGDPNQPQHF.

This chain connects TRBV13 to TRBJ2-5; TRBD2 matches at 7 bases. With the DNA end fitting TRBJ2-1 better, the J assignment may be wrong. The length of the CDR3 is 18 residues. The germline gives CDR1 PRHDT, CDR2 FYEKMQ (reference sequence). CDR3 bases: TGTGCCAGCAGCTTAAATGATGAGCCGCGCGGGAGCTACAATGAGCAGTTCTTC. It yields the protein CASSLNDEPRGSYNEQFF.

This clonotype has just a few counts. CDR3 in DNA: TGTGCCACCTCGGACCTCCCAGCGGGGGTGGAGACCCAGTACTTC. Its protein is CATSDLPAGVETQYF. The J gene is TRBJ2-5, the V gene TRBV19; 8 nucleotides agree with TRBD2. From germline, CDR1 is LNHDA and CDR2 SQIVND (reference sequence). Losses at the gene ends were 10 bases for V and 5 bases for J; bases not matched to a gene: 15. The CDR3 consists of 15 residues.

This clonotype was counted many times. The CDR3 DNA reads as TGCAGCGTTGAAGGGGCCGGGGAGCTGTTTTTT. It encodes CSVEGAGELFF. The chain carries TRBV29-1 and TRBJ2-2; D not resolved. CDR3 length: 11 residues. Germline CDR1 and CDR2: SQVTM and ANQGSEA. V lost 1 base to trimming and J lost 6 bases, with 3 bases between them.

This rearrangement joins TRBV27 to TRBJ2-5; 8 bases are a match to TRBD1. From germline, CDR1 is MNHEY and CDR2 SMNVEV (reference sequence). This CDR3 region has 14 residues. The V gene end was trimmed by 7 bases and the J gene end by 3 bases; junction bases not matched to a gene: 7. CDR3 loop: CASKQPGGEETQYF. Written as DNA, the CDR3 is TGTGCCAGCAAGCAACCAGGGGGCGAAGAGACCCAGTACTTC.

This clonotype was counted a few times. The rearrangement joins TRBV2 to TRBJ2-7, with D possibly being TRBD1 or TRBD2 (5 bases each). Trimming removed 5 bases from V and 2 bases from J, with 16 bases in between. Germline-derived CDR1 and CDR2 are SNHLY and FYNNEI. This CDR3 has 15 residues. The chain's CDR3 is CASSTGAGVTYEQYF. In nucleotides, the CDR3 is TGTGCCAGCAGTACCGGGGCGGGCGTAACCTACGAGCAGTACTTC.

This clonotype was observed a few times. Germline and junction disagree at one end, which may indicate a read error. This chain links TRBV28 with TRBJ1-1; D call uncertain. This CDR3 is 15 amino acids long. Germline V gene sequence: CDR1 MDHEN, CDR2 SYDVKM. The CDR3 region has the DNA TGTACCAGCAGTTTAGAGTCCAGAATGAACACTGAAGCTTTCTTT. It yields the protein CTSSLESRMNTEAFF.

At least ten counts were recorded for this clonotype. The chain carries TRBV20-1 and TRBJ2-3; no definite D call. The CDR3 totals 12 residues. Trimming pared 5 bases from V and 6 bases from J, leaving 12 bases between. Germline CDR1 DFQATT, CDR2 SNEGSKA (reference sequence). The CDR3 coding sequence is TGCAGTGCTGGCGTGGCAGCCGATACGCAGTATTTT. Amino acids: CSAGVAADTQYF.

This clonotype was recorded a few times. DNA of the CDR3: TGTGCCAGCAGCCATGGGCAGCCGAAAGTGTCCGGGGAGCTGTTTTTT. Its protein product is CASSHGQPKVSGELFF. V gene TRBV14 combines with J gene TRBJ2-2; no clear D gene. Germline CDR1 and CDR2: SGHDN and FVKESK. The CDR3 has 16 residues. The germline V and J ends were trimmed by 3 bases and 6 bases, with 17 bases remaining between them. Drawing the rest from reference TRBV14 and TRBJ2-2, the complete variable domain is EAGVTQFPSHSVIEKGQTVTLRCDPISGHDNLYWYRRVMGKEIKFLLHFVKESKQDESGMPNNRFLAERTGGTYSTLKVQPAELEDSGVYFCASSHGQPKVSGELFFGEGSRLTVL.

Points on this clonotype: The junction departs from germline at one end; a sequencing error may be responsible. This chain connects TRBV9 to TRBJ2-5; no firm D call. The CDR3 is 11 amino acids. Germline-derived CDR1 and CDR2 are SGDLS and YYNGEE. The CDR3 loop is CASSVTYEQCF. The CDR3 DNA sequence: TGTGCCAGCAGCGTAACCTACGAGCAGTGCTTC.

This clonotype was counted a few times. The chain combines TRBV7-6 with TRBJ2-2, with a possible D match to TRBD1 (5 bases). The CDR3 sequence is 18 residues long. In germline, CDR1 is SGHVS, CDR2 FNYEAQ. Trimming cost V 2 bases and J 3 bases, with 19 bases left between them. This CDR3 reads CASSLIGASPRYTGELFF. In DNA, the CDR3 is TGTGCCAGCAGCTTAATTGGGGCCAGCCCCCGCTACACCGGGGAGCTGTTTTTT.

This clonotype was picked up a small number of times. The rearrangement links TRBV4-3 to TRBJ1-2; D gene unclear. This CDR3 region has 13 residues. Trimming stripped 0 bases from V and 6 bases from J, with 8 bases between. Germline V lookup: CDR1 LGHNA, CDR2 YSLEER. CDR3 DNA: TGCGCCAGCAGCCAAGACAGGAACAATGGCTACACCTTC. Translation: CASSQDRNNGYTF.

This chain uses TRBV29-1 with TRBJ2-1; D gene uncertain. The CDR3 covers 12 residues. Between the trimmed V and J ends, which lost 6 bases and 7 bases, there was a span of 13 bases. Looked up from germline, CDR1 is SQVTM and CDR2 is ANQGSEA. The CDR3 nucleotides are TGCAGCGTCTTCTTACTGGTGAATGAGCAGTTCTTC. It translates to CSVFLLVNEQFF.

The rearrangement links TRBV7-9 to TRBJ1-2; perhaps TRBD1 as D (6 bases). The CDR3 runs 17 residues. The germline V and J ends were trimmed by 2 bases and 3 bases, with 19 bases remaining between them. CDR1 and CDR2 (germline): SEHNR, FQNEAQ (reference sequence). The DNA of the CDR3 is TGTGCCAGCAGCTTAAGGGGTGTGCAGGGGCGAGACTATGGCTACACCTTC. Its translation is CASSLRGVQGRDYGYTF.

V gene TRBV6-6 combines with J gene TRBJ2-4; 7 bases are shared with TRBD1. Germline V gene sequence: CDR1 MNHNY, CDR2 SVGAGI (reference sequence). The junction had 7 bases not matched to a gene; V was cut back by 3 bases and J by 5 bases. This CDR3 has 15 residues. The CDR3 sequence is CASSYDRAGQNIQYF. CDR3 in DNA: TGTGCCAGCAGTTATGACAGGGCGGGCCAAAACATTCAGTACTTC.